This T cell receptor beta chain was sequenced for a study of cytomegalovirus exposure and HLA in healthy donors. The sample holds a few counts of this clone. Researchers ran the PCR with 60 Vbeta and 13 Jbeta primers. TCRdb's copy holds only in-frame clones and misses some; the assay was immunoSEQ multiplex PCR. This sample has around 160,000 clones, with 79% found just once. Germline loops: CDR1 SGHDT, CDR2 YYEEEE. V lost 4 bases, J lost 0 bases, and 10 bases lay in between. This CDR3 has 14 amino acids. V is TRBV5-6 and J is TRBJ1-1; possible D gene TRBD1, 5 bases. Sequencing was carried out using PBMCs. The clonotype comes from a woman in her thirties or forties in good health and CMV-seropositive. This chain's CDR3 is CASSRGGMNTEAFF. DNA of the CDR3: TGTGCCAGCAGCCGGGGGGGAATGAACACTGAAGCTTTCTTT.